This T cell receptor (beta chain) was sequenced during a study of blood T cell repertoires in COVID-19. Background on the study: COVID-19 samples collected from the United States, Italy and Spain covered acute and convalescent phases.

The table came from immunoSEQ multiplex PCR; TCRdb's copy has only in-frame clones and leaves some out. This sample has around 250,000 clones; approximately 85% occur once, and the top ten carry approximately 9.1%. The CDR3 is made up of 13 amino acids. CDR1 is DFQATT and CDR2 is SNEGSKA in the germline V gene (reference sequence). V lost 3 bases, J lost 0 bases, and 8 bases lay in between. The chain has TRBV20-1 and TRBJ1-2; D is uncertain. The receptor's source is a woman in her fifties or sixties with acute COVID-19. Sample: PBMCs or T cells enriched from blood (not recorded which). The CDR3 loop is CSASSPTNYGYTF. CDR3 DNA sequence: TGCAGTGCTAGTTCACCTACTAACTATGGCTACACCTTC.